The subject of this entry is one T cell receptor (beta chain). What it binds is unknown. These data originate in a study of T-cell reconstitution after alpha-beta-depleted transplantation in children. Findings and caveats of the study: T-cell numbers and diversity, one year after transplant, stemmed largely from T cells that were newly produced. High day-60 TCRbeta diversity in some patients came from surviving recipient T cells and thymic progenitors. Alpha-beta T cells present about two months after transplant were reported to originate from several hundred expanded graft clones.

Unique molecular identifiers were incorporated into the prepared TCRbeta library. TCRdb redid the calling of the PCR reads with MiXCR, one entry per CDR3 protein. The repertoire holds almost 600,000 distinct CDR3 sequences, with approximately 30% as singletons. This clonotype was sampled from a boy younger than two with Wiskott-Aldrich syndrome, due to receive a stem cell transplant. The sample consisted of PBMCs, taken before TCRalphabeta/CD19-depleted stem cell transplant.

Here the CDR3 reads CSVEGTEGYTF. CDR3 nucleotide sequence: TGCAGCGTTGAAGGGACGGAGGGCTACACCTTC. The chain employs TRBV29-1 and TRBJ1-2; D gene unclear. The CDR3 has 11 amino acids. Germline V CDR1 and CDR2: SQVTM, ANQGSEA. V was cut by 1 base and J by 8 bases, with 8 bases left in between.